This T cell receptor beta chain came from a study of molecular identifiers for immune sequencing clone quantification. This clonotype came up many times. TCRdb used MiXCR to reprocess the PCR reads, holding one entry per CDR3 protein. The data contain more than 450,000 distinct CDR3 sequences, 20% to 25% of them singletons. CDR3 length: 19 amino acids. Trimming pared 2 bases from V and 2 bases from J, leaving 22 bases between. The germline CDR1 and CDR2 sequences are SGHVS and FNYEAQ. V and J are TRBV7-6 and TRBJ1-3; D remains unclear. The source is a human donor in good health. Some libraries in this study had Jurkat cell RNA spiked in. The sequencing input was naive CD8+ T cells from blood, with Jurkat cell RNA spiked in. The subset here: FACS-sorted CD8+CD4-CCR7+CD45RA+ naive T cells. The CDR3 bases are TGTGCCAGCAGCTTAACCAGGAAGACCGCGAAAGTGGCTGGAAACACCATATATTTT. Residues: CASSLTRKTAKVAGNTIYF.